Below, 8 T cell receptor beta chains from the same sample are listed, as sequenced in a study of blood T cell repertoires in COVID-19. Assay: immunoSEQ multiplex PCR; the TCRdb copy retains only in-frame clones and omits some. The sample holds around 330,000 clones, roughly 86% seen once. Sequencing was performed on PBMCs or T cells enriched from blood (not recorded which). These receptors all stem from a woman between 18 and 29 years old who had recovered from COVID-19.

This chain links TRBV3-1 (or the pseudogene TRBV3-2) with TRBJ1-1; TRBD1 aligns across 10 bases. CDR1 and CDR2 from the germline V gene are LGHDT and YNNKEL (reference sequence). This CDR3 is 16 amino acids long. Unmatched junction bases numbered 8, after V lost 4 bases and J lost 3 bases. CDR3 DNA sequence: TGTGCCAGCAGCCCGATGACAGGGGGCGGGTACACTGAAGCTTTCTTT. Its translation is CASSPMTGGGYTEAFF.

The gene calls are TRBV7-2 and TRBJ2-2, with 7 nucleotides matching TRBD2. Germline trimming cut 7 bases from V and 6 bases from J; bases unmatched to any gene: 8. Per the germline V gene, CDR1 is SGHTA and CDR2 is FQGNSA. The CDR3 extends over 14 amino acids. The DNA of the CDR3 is TGTGCCAGCACCCCGGGGGGAAGTCCCGGGGAGCTGTTTTTT. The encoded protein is CASTPGGSPGELFF.

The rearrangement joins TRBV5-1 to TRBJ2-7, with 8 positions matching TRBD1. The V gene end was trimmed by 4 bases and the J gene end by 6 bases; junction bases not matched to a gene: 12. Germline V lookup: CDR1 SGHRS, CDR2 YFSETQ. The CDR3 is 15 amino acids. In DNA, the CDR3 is TGCGCCAGCAGCCTTCGACAGGGGCCCGGGAGCGAGCAGTACTTC. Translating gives CASSLRQGPGSEQYF.

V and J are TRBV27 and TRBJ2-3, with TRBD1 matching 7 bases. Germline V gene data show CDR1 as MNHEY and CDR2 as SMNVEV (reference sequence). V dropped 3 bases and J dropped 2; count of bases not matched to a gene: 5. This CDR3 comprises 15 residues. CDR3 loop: CASSFWDRTTDTQYF. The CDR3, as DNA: TGTGCCAGCAGTTTCTGGGACAGAACCACAGATACGCAGTATTTT.

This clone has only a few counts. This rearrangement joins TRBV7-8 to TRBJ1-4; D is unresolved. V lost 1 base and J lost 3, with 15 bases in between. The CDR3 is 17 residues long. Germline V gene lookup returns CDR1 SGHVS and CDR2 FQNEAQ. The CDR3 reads CASSLVVSKEPNEKLFF. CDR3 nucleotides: TGTGCCAGCAGCTTAGTGGTCTCGAAAGAGCCTAATGAAAAACTGTTTTTT.

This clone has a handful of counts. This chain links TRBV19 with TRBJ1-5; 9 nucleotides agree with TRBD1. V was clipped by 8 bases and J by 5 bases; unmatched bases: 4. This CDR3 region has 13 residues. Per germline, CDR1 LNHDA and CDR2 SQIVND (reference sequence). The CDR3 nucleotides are TGTGCCAGTGGACAGGGGATCGATCAGCCCCAGCATTTT. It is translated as CASGQGIDQPQHF.

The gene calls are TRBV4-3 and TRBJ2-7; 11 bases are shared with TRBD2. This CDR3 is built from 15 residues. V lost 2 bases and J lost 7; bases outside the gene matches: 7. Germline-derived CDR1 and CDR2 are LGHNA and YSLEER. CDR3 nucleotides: TGCGCCAGCAGCCAATTTAGCGGGGGGGCGTGGGAGCAGTACTTC. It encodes CASSQFSGGAWEQYF.

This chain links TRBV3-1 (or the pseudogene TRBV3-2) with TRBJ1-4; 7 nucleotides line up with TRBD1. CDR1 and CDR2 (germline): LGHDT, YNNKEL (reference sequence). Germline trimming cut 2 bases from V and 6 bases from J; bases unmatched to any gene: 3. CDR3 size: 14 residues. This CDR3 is CASSQQGVYEKLFF. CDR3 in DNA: TGTGCCAGCAGCCAACAGGGGGTTTATGAAAAACTGTTTTTT.